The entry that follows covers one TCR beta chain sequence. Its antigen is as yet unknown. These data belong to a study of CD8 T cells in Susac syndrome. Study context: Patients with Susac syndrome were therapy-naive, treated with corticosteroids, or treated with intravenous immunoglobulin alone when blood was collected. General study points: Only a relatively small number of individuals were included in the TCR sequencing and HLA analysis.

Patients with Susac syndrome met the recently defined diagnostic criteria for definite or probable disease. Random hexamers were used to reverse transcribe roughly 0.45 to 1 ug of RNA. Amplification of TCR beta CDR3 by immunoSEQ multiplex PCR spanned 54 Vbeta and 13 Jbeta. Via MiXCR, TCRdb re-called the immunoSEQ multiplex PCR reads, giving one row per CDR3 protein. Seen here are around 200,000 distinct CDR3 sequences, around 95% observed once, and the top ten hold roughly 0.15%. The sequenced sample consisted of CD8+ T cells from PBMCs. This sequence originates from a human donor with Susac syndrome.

This chain's CDR3 is CASRLGTGLMSYEQYF. CDR3 bases: TGTGCCAGCAGACTGGGGACAGGTTTAATGTCTTACGAGCAGTACTTC. V is TRBV12-3 or TRBV12-4 and J is TRBJ2-7; 8 bases fit TRBD1. Losses at the gene ends were 6 bases for V and 4 bases for J; bases not matched to a gene: 14. CDR3 length: 16 amino acids.